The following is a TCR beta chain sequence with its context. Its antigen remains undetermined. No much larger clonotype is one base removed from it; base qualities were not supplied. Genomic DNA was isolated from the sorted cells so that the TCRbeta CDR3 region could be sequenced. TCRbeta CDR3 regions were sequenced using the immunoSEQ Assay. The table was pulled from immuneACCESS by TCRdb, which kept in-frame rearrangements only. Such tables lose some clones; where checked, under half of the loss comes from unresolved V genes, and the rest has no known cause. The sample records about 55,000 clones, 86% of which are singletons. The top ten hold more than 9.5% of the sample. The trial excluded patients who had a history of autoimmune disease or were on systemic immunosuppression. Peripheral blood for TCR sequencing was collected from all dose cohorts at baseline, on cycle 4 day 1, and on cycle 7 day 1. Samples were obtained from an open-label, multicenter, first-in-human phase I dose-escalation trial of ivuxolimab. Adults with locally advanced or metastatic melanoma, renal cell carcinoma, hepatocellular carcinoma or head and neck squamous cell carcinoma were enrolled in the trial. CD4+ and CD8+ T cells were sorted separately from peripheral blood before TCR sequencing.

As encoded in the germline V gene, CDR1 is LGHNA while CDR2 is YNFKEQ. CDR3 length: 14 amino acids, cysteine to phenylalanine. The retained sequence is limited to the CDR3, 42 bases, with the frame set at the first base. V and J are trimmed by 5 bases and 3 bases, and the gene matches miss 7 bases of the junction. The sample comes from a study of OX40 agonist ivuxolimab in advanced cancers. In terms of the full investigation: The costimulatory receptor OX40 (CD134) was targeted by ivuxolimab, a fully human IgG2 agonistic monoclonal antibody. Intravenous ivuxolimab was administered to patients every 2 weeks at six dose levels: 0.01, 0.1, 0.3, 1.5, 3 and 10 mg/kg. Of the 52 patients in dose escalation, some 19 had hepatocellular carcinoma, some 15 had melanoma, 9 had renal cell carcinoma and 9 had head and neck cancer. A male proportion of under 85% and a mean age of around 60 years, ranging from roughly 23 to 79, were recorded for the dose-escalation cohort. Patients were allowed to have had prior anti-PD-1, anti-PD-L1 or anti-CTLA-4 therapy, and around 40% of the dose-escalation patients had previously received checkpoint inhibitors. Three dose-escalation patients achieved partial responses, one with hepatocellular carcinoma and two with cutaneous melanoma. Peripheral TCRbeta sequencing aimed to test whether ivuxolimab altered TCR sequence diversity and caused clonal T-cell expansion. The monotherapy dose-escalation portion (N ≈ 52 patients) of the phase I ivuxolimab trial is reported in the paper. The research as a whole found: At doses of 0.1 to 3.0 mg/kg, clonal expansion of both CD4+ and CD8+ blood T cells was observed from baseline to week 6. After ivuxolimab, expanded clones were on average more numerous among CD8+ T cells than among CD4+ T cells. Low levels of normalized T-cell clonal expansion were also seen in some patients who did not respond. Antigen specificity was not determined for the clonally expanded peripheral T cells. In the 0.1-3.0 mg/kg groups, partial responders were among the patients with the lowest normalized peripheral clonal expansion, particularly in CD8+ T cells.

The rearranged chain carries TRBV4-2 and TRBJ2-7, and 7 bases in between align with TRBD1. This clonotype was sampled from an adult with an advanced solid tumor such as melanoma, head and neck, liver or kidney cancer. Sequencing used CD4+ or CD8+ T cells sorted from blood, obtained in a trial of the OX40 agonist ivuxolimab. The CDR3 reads CASSLGTVIYEQYF. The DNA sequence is TGTGCCAGCAGCTTGGGGACAGTCATCTACGAGCAGTACTTC.